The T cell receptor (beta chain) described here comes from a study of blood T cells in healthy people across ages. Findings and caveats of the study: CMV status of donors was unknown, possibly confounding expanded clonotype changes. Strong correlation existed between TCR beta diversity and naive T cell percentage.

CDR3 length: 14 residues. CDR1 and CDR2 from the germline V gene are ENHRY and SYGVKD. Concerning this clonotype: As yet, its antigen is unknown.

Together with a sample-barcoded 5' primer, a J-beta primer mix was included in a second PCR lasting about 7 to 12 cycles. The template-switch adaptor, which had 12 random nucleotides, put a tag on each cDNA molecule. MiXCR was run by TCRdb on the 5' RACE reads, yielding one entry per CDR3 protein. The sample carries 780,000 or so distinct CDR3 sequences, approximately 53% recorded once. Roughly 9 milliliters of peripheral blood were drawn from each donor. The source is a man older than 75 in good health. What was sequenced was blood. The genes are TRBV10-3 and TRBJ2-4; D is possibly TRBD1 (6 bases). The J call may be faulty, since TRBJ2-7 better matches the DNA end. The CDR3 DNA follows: TGTGCCATCAGTGAGTCGCTGGGGGCAAGCGAGCAGTACTTC. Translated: CAISESLGASEQYF.